This T cell receptor beta chain appears in the sequencing data of a study of blood T cell repertoires in COVID-19 (TCRdb year 2020). The study in broad terms: Collaborator samples came from the United States, Italy and Spain and covered acute and convalescent phases of COVID-19. The prospective study material was composed of cDNA or gDNA derived from T cells, B-cell-depleted T cells, or PBMCs. Subjects who had been exposed to COVID-19, were actively infected with it, or had recovered from it provided the deeply sampled blood TCRbeta repertoires that made up the dataset. The repertoires were released in a freely available public database intended as a resource for research on the immune response to SARS-CoV-2. The samples were drawn from the first 160 participants of the ongoing ImmuneRACE study and from some 1,300 subjects provided by 6 global collaborators. The sample metadata nearly always contained a de-identified subject ID, COVID-19 status, age in years and sex. Where available, HLA class I and class II types were obtained from metadata supplied by the sample provider rather than from assay-based typing. General findings and caveats noted by the study authors: The amount of clinical and demographic metadata varied by source and participant and was provided uncurated.

Each collaborating institution followed its own protocols to collect whole blood in K2EDTA tubes. For TCRbeta analysis, collaborators shipped samples in one of three forms: frozen whole blood, isolated PBMCs, or DNA extracted from either of those sample types. TCRbeta CDR3 regions were amplified from genomic DNA by means of the immunoSEQ Assay, a bias-controlled multiplex PCR. Under the source paper's analysis protocol: Nucleated cell counts per sample were estimated from amplification of reference gene primers within the assay. To quantify the absolute abundance of each unique TCRbeta CDR3 rearrangement, sequence reads were collapsed and filtered. Productive Simpson clonality was computed per sample as the square root of Simpson's diversity index over productive rearrangements. Not all clones reach the TCRdb copy of this immuneACCESS table, which keeps in-frame sequences only. Checked studies attribute under half of the gap to unresolved V genes and leave the rest unexplained. V and J calls and clone size follow that table, whereas D and trimming were derived from the DNA. This sample gives under 250,000 clones in total; about 80% of them show up just once. The top ten clones comprise about 2.3% of the sample.

Of note for this clone: The antigen it binds to is not known. No base quality values were provided; no much bigger clone lies one nucleotide off.

V and J are trimmed by 0 bases and 4 bases, and the gene matches miss 14 bases of the junction. The cysteine opens and the phenylalanine closes a CDR3 of 19 amino acids. Only the CDR3 DNA stays, 57 bases, in frame from base 1. CDR1 and CDR2 (MGHRA, YSYEKL) derive from the germline V gene. The chain uses TRBV4-1 and TRBJ1-1; a stretch of 10 junction bases matches TRBD1. The material sequenced was peripheral blood. The TCR was taken from a woman aged 55-69 years with acute or convalescent COVID-19. The DNA reads TGCGCCAGCAGCCAAGATCTTTGGCACCGTTGGACAGGGGGCACTGAAGCTTTCTTT. This encodes CASSQDLWHRWTGGTEAFF.